This T cell receptor beta chain was sequenced in a study of T cell clonality in common variable immunodeficiency. Findings of the study overall: CVID subjects showed higher TCRbeta clonality than healthy controls.

Many counts were recorded for this clone. What it binds is unknown. The CDR3 end falls 3 residues outside the read, so it is completed with the germline J gene. The assay was immunoSEQ multiplex PCR, and TCRdb's table has in-frame clones only and misses some. The repertoire yields about 64,000 clones, none seen only once; the top ten contain 1.5% to 2%. Trimming took 4 bases from V and 4 from J, leaving 13 bases between them. Per germline, CDR1 SNHLY and CDR2 FYNNEI. The CDR3 is 14 residues long. The sample was peripheral blood mononuclear cells. The receptor's source is a person aged 18-70 years in good health. The chain couples TRBV2 to TRBJ2-5, with D tentatively TRBD1 (5 bases). The CDR3 sequence is CASSVVRVSETQYF. The CDR3 bases that were read are TGTGCCAGCAGTGTAGTCAGGGTTTCAGAGACC.